This TCR beta chain stems from a study of regulatory T cells in long-lasting Graves disease. General observations from the study: TRBV28, TRBJ1-2 and TRBJ2-5 were segments that persistent disease favored.

The CDR3 sequence is 17 residues long. The germline gives CDR1 SGHTA, CDR2 FQGTGA. J gave up 2 bases and V 2 bases, and 9 bases lay outside the gene matches. Both iRepertoire HTBI primers and Arm-PCR of CDR3 regions were used to build the TCR beta libraries. One entry per CDR3 protein results from TCRdb running MiXCR on the multiplex PCR reads. The sample contains 440,000 or so distinct CDR3 sequences, 15% of which appear only once. As to time point: newly diagnosed GD, antithyroid drugs for less than 3 months. PBMCs provided the RNA from which the TCR library was made. An endocrinology unit in Xi'an, China, supplied the patients. This clonotype was seen ten or more times. Antigen: not known. The same data also contributed to another study, on T cells in Graves' hyperthyroidism and ophthalmopathy.

This TCR was sampled from a woman aged 30 to 39 with Graves disease. This chain links TRBV7-3 with TRBJ2-3; 8 bases align to TRBD2. The material was peripheral blood mononuclear cells (PBMCs), obtained at new diagnosis, from a patient treated with antithyroid drugs. In DNA form, the CDR3 reads TGTGCCAGCAGCTTAGATGCTGGTAGCGGGGTCACAGATACGCAGTATTTT. It specifies CASSLDAGSGVTDTQYF. The full variable domain, rest sourced from reference TRBV7-3 and TRBJ2-3, is GAGVSQTPSNKVTEKGKYVELRCDPISGHTALYWYRQSLGQGPEFLIYFQGTGAADDSGLPNDRFFAVRPEGSVSTLKIQRTERGDSAVYLCASSLDAGSGVTDTQYFGPGTRLTVL.